These 5 T cell receptor beta chains came from one sample sequenced in a study of Graves' ophthalmopathy and Graves' hyperthyroidism. TCR beta CDR3 amplification used RNA transcripts. The workflow started with a first-round RT-PCR run with HTBI primers and then moved on to a second-round multiplex PCR. TCRdb re-derived calls from the multiplex PCR reads in MiXCR, one entry per CDR3 protein. The sample shows about 400,000 distinct CDR3 sequences, about 17% of them seen only once. Specimen: peripheral blood. All receptors come from a woman between 18 and 30 years old with Graves' ophthalmopathy.

This clonotype was seen repeatedly, ten times or more. The chain employs TRBV29-1 and TRBJ1-1, with D unresolved. The length of the CDR3 is 14 residues. V lost 4 bases and J 0 bases, leaving 12 bases between the germline ends. Per germline, CDR1 SQVTM and CDR2 ANQGSEA. The CDR3 nucleotides are TGCAGCGTTGTCATAGACGGATTGAACACTGAAGCTTTCTTT. Protein sequence: CSVVIDGLNTEAFF.

This clonotype was recorded at least ten times. V gene TRBV6-5 combines with J gene TRBJ2-2; D is possibly TRBD1 (5 bases). The CDR3 is 16 residues long. The V end was cut by 2 bases, the J end by 7 bases, with 17 bases between. Germline V gene lookup returns CDR1 MNHEY and CDR2 SVGAGI. The CDR3 DNA reads TGTGCCAGCAGTTACCTAACCGGAGCAGGGCTCGGGGAGCTGTTTTTT. This translates into CASSYLTGAGLGELFF.

The sample holds many counts of this clonotype. J is TRBJ1-1 and V is TRBV29-1; TRBD1 matches at 8 bases. Germline CDR1 reads SQVTM; CDR2 reads ANQGSEA. The CDR3 is 13 amino acids. V shed 6 bases, J shed 4 bases, and the junction held 7 bases outside the gene matches. CDR3 bases: TGCAGCGTCAGACAGGGGAGGGTCACTGAAGCTTTCTTT. Residues: CSVRQGRVTEAFF.

The J gene is TRBJ2-7, the V gene TRBV27; the match to TRBD2 covers 10 bases. V shed 0 bases and J 5 bases; nucleotides not matched to a gene: 13. The germline gives CDR1 MNHEY, CDR2 SMNVEV (reference sequence). This CDR3 is 18 amino acids long. As DNA, the CDR3 is TGTGCCAGCAGTTTATCTTCAATACCCCGGACTAGCGGAGACGAGCAGTACTTC. Translating it yields CASSLSSIPRTSGDEQYF.

This clonotype was recorded at least ten times. This chain joins TRBV11-1 and TRBJ2-2; a weak D match, TRBD1 (6 bases). V was pared by 5 bases and J by 4 bases, with 17 bases between. CDR1 is SGHAT, CDR2 FQDESV, per germline (reference sequence). This CDR3 has 16 residues. DNA for the CDR3: TGTGCCAGCAGCCCCCTCCCAGGGGAGAGCACCGGGGAGCTGTTTTTT. It translates to CASSPLPGESTGELFF.